These T cell receptor beta chains were read from a single sample in a study of graft-versus-host responses after intestinal transplantation. The protocol was immunoSEQ multiplex PCR, while the TCRdb copy is restricted to in-frame clones and leaves out a portion. The data hold approximately 11,000 clones, with about 80% observed a single time. Sequenced material: ileum tissue, taken 23 days after intestinal transplant. The origin of the receptors is a human patient who received an intestinal transplant, so some T cells may come from the graft donor. The conserved cysteine and the conserved F or W are not part of the CDR3 here. The order of the fields is CDR3 length, V gene, clone size, D gene, J gene, CDR3 protein. A D gene is named only where the DNA matches it firmly. For some rows the clone size is stated as once, few or many, or as a class when expanded; others skip it.

length: 13; V: TRBV28; size: few; D: -; J: TRBJ1-2; CDR3: ASSPITRSGSGYT
length: 15; V: TRBV4-2; size: -; D: -; J: TRBJ1-6; CDR3: ASSQDSLDKWDSPLH
length: 17; V: TRBV11-3; size: few; D: TRBD2; J: TRBJ2-7; CDR3: ASSQAGTSGRFGWYEQY
length: 14; V: TRBV9; size: -; D: -; J: TRBJ2-7; CDR3: ASSVDPGPGAGEQY
length: 10; V: TRBV6-6; size: -; D: TRBD1; J: TRBJ1-1; CDR3: ASSWTGDEAF
length: 12; V: TRBV15; size: -; D: TRBD1; J: TRBJ2-1; CDR3: ATTHWTGAIEQF
length: 11; V: TRBV7-3; size: -; D: -; J: TRBJ1-1; CDR3: ASSSNRNTEAF
length: 13; V: TRBV28; size: few; D: -; J: TRBJ1-5; CDR3: ASSTPKRPDQPQH
length: 13; V: TRBV5-1; size: -; D: TRBD1; J: TRBJ2-2; CDR3: ASSSQDRDTGELF
length: 11; V: TRBV29-1; size: -; D: TRBD1; J: TRBJ2-4; CDR3: SIPTGDKNIQY
length: 10; V: TRBV19; size: -; D: -; J: TRBJ2-2; CDR3: ASRPDTGELF
length: 13; V: TRBV7-3; size: -; D: TRBD2; J: TRBJ2-1; CDR3: ASSYSGMSYNEQF
length: 12; V: TRBV5-1; size: -; D: TRBD2; J: TRBJ2-7; CDR3: ASSSSGSSYEQY
length: 14; V: TRBV7-8; size: -; D: TRBD1; J: TRBJ1-2; CDR3: ASSFPFPTGTYGYT
length: 13; V: TRBV4-1; size: few; D: -; J: TRBJ2-7; CDR3: ASSQGWGVNYEQY
length: 13; V: TRBV4-2; size: -; D: TRBD2; J: TRBJ2-7; CDR3: ASSQASGSSYEQY
length: 11; V: TRBV13; size: -; D: -; J: TRBJ1-1; CDR3: ASSLGVNTEAF
length: 13; V: TRBV5-4; size: -; D: TRBD2; J: TRBJ2-1; CDR3: ASSFPAGRNNEQF
length: 12; V: TRBV19; size: -; D: TRBD2; J: TRBJ2-1; CDR3: ASSMLAGGNEQF
length: 13; V: TRBV5-6; size: -; D: TRBD1; J: TRBJ1-2; CDR3: ASSPGDRENGGYT
length: 15; V: TRBV7-2; size: -; D: -; J: TRBJ2-1; CDR3: ASSLPIGTLHDNEQF
length: 10; V: TRBV29-1; size: -; D: TRBD2; J: TRBJ2-2; CDR3: TGLAGTGELF
length: 13; V: TRBV5-4; size: -; D: TRBD1; J: TRBJ2-7; CDR3: ASSPRQGATYEQY
length: 13; V: TRBV19; size: -; D: -; J: TRBJ2-1; CDR3: ASSIATIQMNEQF
length: 14; V: TRBV6-5; size: -; D: -; J: TRBJ2-2; CDR3: ASSYSTVLNTGELF
length: 14; V: TRBV5-5; size: -; D: -; J: TRBJ1-5; CDR3: ASSLVAGKGGQPQH
length: 12; V: TRBV5-6; size: -; D: TRBD1; J: TRBJ1-6; CDR3: ASTAGQGSSPLH
length: 14; V: TRBV9; size: few; D: TRBD2; J: TRBJ2-1; CDR3: ASSVGVGLAHNEQF
length: 13; V: TRBV19; size: -; D: TRBD1; J: TRBJ1-2; CDR3: ASSITGQGGGGYT
length: 11; V: TRBV4-1; size: -; D: -; J: TRBJ2-7; CDR3: TSSFNLDYEQY
length: 13; V: TRBV5-1; size: once; D: -; J: TRBJ2-2; CDR3: ASSLEAPGTGELF
length: 12; V: TRBV5-1; size: once; D: -; J: TRBJ2-7; CDR3: ASSYQGGPYEQY
length: 12; V: TRBV6-1; size: -; D: TRBD1; J: TRBJ2-7; CDR3: ASSPDRGLNEQY
length: 12; V: TRBV7-9; size: -; D: TRBD1; J: TRBJ2-3; CDR3: ASRPPGGADTQY
length: 11; V: TRBV6-5; size: -; D: -; J: TRBJ1-2; CDR3: ASSSGQNYGYT
length: 12; V: TRBV4-3; size: -; D: -; J: TRBJ2-1; CDR3: ASSQDPRLAEQF
length: 13; V: TRBV19; size: -; D: -; J: TRBJ1-5; CDR3: ASSLLSRGYQPQH
length: 13; V: TRBV4-2; size: -; D: -; J: TRBJ2-7; CDR3: ASSQDGSTFYEQY
length: 11; V: TRBV11-2; size: once; D: -; J: TRBJ2-7; CDR3: ASSFAGVGEQY
length: 12; V: TRBV6-5; size: -; D: -; J: TRBJ2-5; CDR3: ASSYRSLQETQY
length: 13; V: TRBV9; size: -; D: TRBD2; J: TRBJ2-3; CDR3: ASSVSGASTDTQY
length: 11; V: TRBV7-9; size: -; D: -; J: TRBJ2-1; CDR3: ALGPGSYNEQF
length: 12; V: TRBV25-1; size: -; D: -; J: TRBJ1-5; CDR3: ASSERDLNQPQH
length: 13; V: TRBV12-5; size: -; D: TRBD2; J: TRBJ2-3; CDR3: ASPSTAGVTDTQY
length: 12; V: TRBV19; size: -; D: -; J: TRBJ1-1; CDR3: ASSIQFVNTEAF
length: 11; V: TRBV5-1; size: -; D: -; J: TRBJ2-2; CDR3: ASSYRDTGELF
length: 12; V: TRBV19; size: -; D: -; J: TRBJ2-7; CDR3: ASTPGGGSYEQY
length: 10; V: TRBV13; size: -; D: -; J: TRBJ2-7; CDR3: ASSTFGGEQY